The T cell receptor (beta chain) described here comes from a study of T cell changes during pregnancy in multiple sclerosis (dated by TCRdb to about 2019). Study-wide context: In women with multiple sclerosis, the researchers looked at how the T cell repertoire shifted as pregnancy progressed.

Library preparation was by the immunoSEQ multiplex PCR assay. This immuneACCESS table, as held by TCRdb, lists in-frame sequences with V and J called but not all clones. Of the missing ones, under half trace to an unresolved V gene in checked studies; the others have no known cause. The sample table shows 80,000 to 95,000 clones, and nearly 95% are seen once. Jointly, the top ten make up 0.85% to 1.2% of the sample. Comments on this clone: The specificity of this receptor is unknown. No qualities accompany the bases; no much larger clone lies one base away.

Reading from cysteine to phenylalanine, the CDR3 counts 15 amino acids. Kept here is only the CDR3 DNA, which spans 45 bases and is read in frame from base 1. From a lookup of the germline V gene, CDR1 and CDR2 are MDHEN and SYDVKM. Relative to germline, V is missing 2 bases and J is missing 3 bases, with 3 bases of the junction outside any gene match. The clonotype comes from a female donor with multiple sclerosis, enrolled in a pregnancy study. Recombination connected TRBV28 to TRBJ2-4, and TRBD2 matches 8 of the central bases. The source material was peripheral blood, sampled in the second trimester of pregnancy. CDR3 sequence: CASSLGSGVKNIQYF. Read as DNA, the sequence is TGTGCCAGCAGTTTAGGTAGCGGGGTCAAAAACATTCAGTACTTC.